The 28 T cell receptor beta chains below all came from one sample that was sequenced in a study of shared clonotypes between healthy human individuals. Repertoires were generated with immunoSEQ multiplex PCR, while TCRdb's copy carries only in-frame clones and drops some. The table lists 2.3 million or so clones, more than 80% of them singletons. The sequencing sample was made of naive CD4+ T cells from PBMCs. Specified subset: CD45RA+ positively selected. All receptors derive from a man aged 18 to 30 in good health. Some clones in this sample may be carry-over from other donors' samples.

The rearrangement uses TRBV15 and TRBJ2-2; D unclear. The CDR3 has 15 amino acids. Germline CDR1 is LNHNV and CDR2 is YYDKDF (reference sequence). The V and J ends lost 0 bases and 5 bases respectively, with 10 bases between them. The CDR3 DNA is TGTGCCACCAGCAGAGATATGGGCAGGACCGGGGAGCTGTTTTTT. Translation gives CATSRDMGRTGELFF.

The chain carries TRBV5-1 and TRBJ2-3; 9 nucleotides align to TRBD1. The V and J ends lost 4 bases and 3 bases, in that order; junction bases with no gene match: 6. The CDR3 is made up of 15 amino acids. CDR1 is SGHRS and CDR2 is YFSETQ in the germline V gene. CDR3 amino acids: CASSRGQGKTDTQYF. CDR3 bases: TGCGCCAGCAGCAGGGGACAGGGTAAGACAGATACGCAGTATTTT.

The V gene is TRBV28, the J gene TRBJ2-5; D ambiguous. V lost 7 bases and J 5 bases, leaving 14 bases between the germline ends. The V gene's germline CDR1 is MDHEN and CDR2 SYDVKM. The CDR3 consists of 13 residues. Here the CDR3 reads CASNTAVMETQYF. The CDR3 DNA sequence: TGTGCCAGCAACACCGCGGTTATGGAGACCCAGTACTTC.

V gene TRBV7-2 combines with J gene TRBJ2-1; no clear D gene. V lost 1 base and J 10 bases, leaving 11 bases between the germline ends. Germline CDR1 is SGHTA and CDR2 is FQGNSA. This CDR3 comprises 13 residues. Here the CDR3 reads CASSLGPAREQFF. DNA for the CDR3: TGTGCCAGCAGCTTAGGCCCAGCGCGGGAGCAGTTCTTC.

This clone occurred once. The CDR3 loop reads CASSLGRGTGELFF. The CDR3, as DNA: TGTGCCAGCAGCTTAGGTCGGGGCACCGGGGAGCTGTTTTTT. The genes are TRBV7-2 and TRBJ2-2; D might be TRBD2 (5 bases). Germline-derived CDR1 and CDR2 are SGHTA and FQGNSA. Deletions cut 1 base from V and 4 bases from J, with 7 bases between. This CDR3 region has 14 residues.

The J gene is TRBJ2-3, the V gene TRBV7-3; D remains unclear. The CDR3 is 16 amino acids. Germline CDR1 reads SGHTA; CDR2 reads FQGTGA. Trimming left V 3 bases short and J 4 bases short, with 17 bases between. This chain's CDR3 is CASSFVSSRSPDTQYF. CDR3 nucleotide sequence: TGTGCCAGCAGCTTCGTTTCTTCGAGGAGCCCAGATACGCAGTATTTT.

In nucleotides, the CDR3 is TGTGCCAGCAGCGCCTCATCAGGTTTCAGAAACACCATATATTTT. Protein sequence: CASSASSGFRNTIYF. The chain recombines TRBV9 with TRBJ1-3; D remains unclear. The V end lost 3 bases, the J end lost 5 bases, and 15 bases lay between the germline ends. This CDR3 has 15 amino acids. Germline V gives CDR1 SGDLS, CDR2 YYNGEE.

The chain carries TRBV28 and TRBJ2-1; D unclear. CDR1 and CDR2 (germline): MDHEN, SYDVKM. The ends were cut back, 5 bases at V and 4 bases at J, with 9 bases in the middle. CDR3 length: 13 residues. The CDR3 here is CASSGPSYNEQFF. The CDR3 nucleotides are TGTGCCAGCAGTGGACCAAGTTACAATGAGCAGTTCTTC.

CDR3: CASSTGTGTGVSLAEAFF. DNA for the CDR3: TGTGCCAGCAGCACGGGAACCGGGACAGGTGTCTCCCTCGCTGAAGCTTTCTTT. The chain recombines TRBV5-4 with TRBJ1-1; TRBD1 aligns across 8 bases. This CDR3 region has 18 residues. Per germline, CDR1 SGHNT and CDR2 YYREEE (reference sequence). Trimming at V came to 4 bases and at J to 6 bases, leaving 20 bases not matched to a gene.

V and J are TRBV11-2 and TRBJ2-2; TRBD2 agrees at 9 bases. Germline V lookup: CDR1 SGHAT, CDR2 FQNNGV. V trimming: 3 bases; J trimming: 3 bases; junction bases outside the gene matches: 5. The CDR3 totals 16 residues. Written as DNA, the CDR3 is TGTGCCAGCAGCTTCTTAGCGGGAGAGTACACCGGGGAGCTGTTTTTT. Protein product: CASSFLAGEYTGELFF.

The V and J genes are TRBV19 and TRBJ1-1, with a possible D match to TRBD1 (5 bases). This CDR3 has 13 residues. Germline V gene data show CDR1 as LNHDA and CDR2 as SQIVND (reference sequence). Trimming stripped 7 bases from V and 5 bases from J, with 14 bases between. CDR3 DNA sequence: TGTGCCAGTACCCCGGGGCACTATACTGAAGCTTTCTTT. This encodes CASTPGHYTEAFF.

This clone was seen a single time. The sample has other DNA sequences that encode this CDR3 too. The genes are TRBV5-1 and TRBJ2-1; 8 nucleotides agree with TRBD2. The CDR3 is 14 residues long. The germline V gene encodes CDR1 SGHRS and CDR2 YFSETQ. Trimming took 0 bases from V and 4 from J; bases not matched to a gene: 0. The CDR3 region is CASSLGGGYNEQFF. For the CDR3, the DNA is TGCGCCAGCAGCTTGGGCGGGGGGTACAATGAGCAGTTCTTC. Full variable domain (outside the CDR3, taken from reference TRBV5-1 and TRBJ2-1): KAGVTQTPRYLIKTRGQQVTLSCSPISGHRSVSWYQQTPGQGLQFLFEYFSETQRNKGNFPGRFSGRQFSNSRSEMNVSTLELGDSALYLCASSLGGGYNEQFFGPGTRLTVL.

V usage is TRBV4-2 and J usage is TRBJ2-1, with D perhaps matching TRBD1 (5 bases). Looked up from germline, CDR1 is LGHNA and CDR2 is YNFKEQ. Trimming pared 3 bases from V and 16 bases from J, leaving 16 bases between. CDR3 length: 12 amino acids. The DNA of the CDR3 is TGTGCCAGCAGCCAGGGAAAGGGGCCGAGATTCTTC. Translation gives CASSQGKGPRFF.

This clone appeared a single time. The V and J genes are TRBV19 and TRBJ2-6; D is undetermined. Germline CDR1 reads LNHDA; CDR2 reads SQIVND (reference sequence). The CDR3 length is 16 residues. The V end was cut by 5 bases, the J end by 0 bases, with 11 bases between. The DNA for the CDR3 is TGTGCCAGTAGTCCCCGTGTCACCTCTGGGGCCAACGTCCTGACTTTC. Amino acids: CASSPRVTSGANVLTF.

This clone has a handful of counts. The J gene is TRBJ1-5, the V gene TRBV7-2, with D possibly being TRBD1 (5 bases). The CDR3 has 14 residues. V lost 5 bases and J 6 bases, leaving 14 bases between the germline ends. Looked up from germline, CDR1 is SGHTA and CDR2 is FQGNSA. The CDR3 nucleotides are TGTGCCAGCAGCCCCCAGGGTCCCGGTCAGCCCCAGCATTTT. This encodes CASSPQGPGQPQHF.

The chain is built from TRBV6-5 and TRBJ2-3, with D perhaps TRBD2 (5 bases). V shed 4 bases and J shed 0 bases, with 14 bases lying between them. Per germline, CDR1 MNHEY and CDR2 SVGAGI. The CDR3 has 16 amino acids. The CDR3 nucleotides read TGTGCCAGCAGTTTAGTAGCAGGACTTAGCACAGATACGCAGTATTTT. Translating gives CASSLVAGLSTDTQYF.

The CDR3 DNA reads TGTGCCAGCAGCCGGGCCCGAGGGTATGGCTACACCTTC. It is translated as CASSRARGYGYTF. The chain uses TRBV7-3 and TRBJ1-2; D gene ambiguous. There are 13 residues in the CDR3. Trimming stripped 5 bases from V and 5 bases from J, with 12 bases between. Germline CDR1 and CDR2: SGHTA and FQGTGA.

This clone was counted only a few times. The V call is TRBV7-9, the J call TRBJ1-5, with D unresolved. The CDR3 loop spans 14 amino acids. Germline V gene sequence: CDR1 SEHNR, CDR2 FQNEAQ (reference sequence). V lost 3 bases and J lost 0, with 6 bases in between. CDR3 protein: CASSFWDSNQPQHF. CDR3 DNA sequence: TGTGCCAGCAGCTTTTGGGATAGCAATCAGCCCCAGCATTTT. Full variable domain (remainder filled in from reference TRBV7-9 and TRBJ1-5): DTGVSQNPRHKITKRGQNVTFRCDPISEHNRLYWYRQTLGQGPEFLTYFQNEAQLEKSRLLSDRFSAERPKGSFSTLEIQRTEQGDSAMYLCASSFWDSNQPQHFGDGTRLSIL.

The J gene is TRBJ2-7, the V gene TRBV5-1; D not resolved. Trimming removed 0 bases at V and 2 bases at J, with 12 bases between. CDR1 and CDR2 from the germline V gene are SGHRS and YFSETQ. CDR3 size: 15 residues. The CDR3 region has the DNA TGCGCCAGCAGCTTGGGGGGTACTCATACCTACGAGCAGTACTTC. Amino acids: CASSLGGTHTYEQYF.

This clone came up a few times. The chain is built from TRBV7-3 and TRBJ2-2; TRBD1 might be the D (5 bases). Germline-derived CDR1 and CDR2 are SGHTA and FQGTGA. V lost 5 bases and J lost 2, with 9 bases in between. This CDR3 is 14 amino acids long. CDR3 nucleotide sequence: TGTGCCAGCAGCCGCGACAGAAACACCGGGGAGCTGTTTTTT. Its protein is CASSRDRNTGELFF.

This chain links TRBV27 with TRBJ1-2; D possibly corresponds to TRBD1 (6 bases). The V gene lost 2 bases and the J gene lost 4 bases, with 11 bases spanning the gap. The CDR3 is 14 residues long. In germline, CDR1 is MNHEY, CDR2 SMNVEV (reference sequence). The CDR3 DNA is TGTGCCAGCAGTTTAAAGGACAGCCCCTATGGCTACACCTTC. This encodes CASSLKDSPYGYTF.

The CDR3: CASSLDGTSYEQYF. CDR3 bases: TGTGCCAGCAGCCTCGACGGAACATCCTACGAGCAGTACTTC. The V gene is TRBV6-6, the J gene TRBJ2-7; D is unresolved. CDR1 MNHNY and CDR2 SVGAGI come from the germline V gene (reference sequence). This CDR3 comprises 14 residues. Trimming stripped 6 bases from V and 1 base from J, with 13 bases between.

The V gene is TRBV12-5, the J gene TRBJ2-1, with 15 nucleotides matching TRBD2. The trim removed 6 bases at V and 8 bases at J, leaving 17 bases unmatched. Germline loops: CDR1 LGHNT, CDR2 FRNRAP. The CDR3 is made up of 19 amino acids. CDR3 sequence reads: CASGYSPGLAGGSVDEQFF. The CDR3 DNA follows: TGTGCTAGTGGGTATAGCCCGGGACTAGCGGGAGGTAGTGTGGATGAGCAGTTCTTC.

The chain uses TRBV9 and TRBJ1-3; TRBD1 aligns across 7 bases. Per germline, CDR1 SGDLS and CDR2 YYNGEE. The V gene end was trimmed by 0 bases and the J gene end by 8 bases; junction bases not matched to a gene: 5. This CDR3 spans 14 amino acids. DNA for the CDR3: TGTGCCAGCAGCGTAGGACAGGGCCTTTACACCATATATTTT. Protein sequence: CASSVGQGLYTIYF.

The chain carries TRBV7-3 and TRBJ2-3, with 8 bases that match TRBD2. J gave up 0 bases and V 6 bases, and 8 bases lay outside the gene matches. The CDR3 runs 16 residues. From germline, CDR1 is SGHTA and CDR2 FQGTGA. Here the CDR3 DNA reads TGTGCCAGCAGTTTTGGACTAGCTGCTAGCACAGATACGCAGTATTTT. This encodes CASSFGLAASTDTQYF. The whole variable domain, filled in from reference TRBV7-3 and TRBJ2-3, reads GAGVSQTPSNKVTEKGKYVELRCDPISGHTALYWYRQSLGQGPEFLIYFQGTGAADDSGLPNDRFFAVRPEGSVSTLKIQRTERGDSAVYLCASSFGLAASTDTQYFGPGTRLTVL.

The chain is built from TRBV19 and TRBJ2-5, with no clear D. V was clipped by 4 bases and J by 2 bases, with 17 bases between them. This CDR3 comprises 16 residues. CDR1 and CDR2 (germline): LNHDA, SQIVND (reference sequence). The CDR3 loop is CASSTPSLSKQETQYF. The CDR3 DNA reads as TGTGCCAGTAGTACCCCCTCTTTAAGTAAACAAGAGACCCAGTACTTC. Using reference TRBV19 and TRBJ2-5 for the parts outside the CDR3, the full variable domain is DGGITQSPKYLFRKEGQNVTLSCEQNLNHDAMYWYRQDPGQGLRLIYYSQIVNDFQKGDIAEGYSVSREKKESFPLTVTSAQKNPTAFYLCASSTPSLSKQETQYFGPGTRLLVL.

The V call is TRBV9, the J call TRBJ2-5; D tentatively fits TRBD1 or TRBD2 (6 bases each). V shed 4 bases and J shed 2 bases, with 12 bases lying between them. Germline CDR1 is SGDLS and CDR2 is YYNGEE. The CDR3 consists of 14 residues. Here the CDR3 reads CASSPRGAQETQYF. CDR3 in DNA: TGTGCCAGCAGCCCAAGGGGGGCTCAAGAGACCCAGTACTTC.

The chain carries TRBV7-2 and TRBJ2-1, with D hard to call. Per germline, CDR1 SGHTA and CDR2 FQGNSA. The CDR3 extends over 13 amino acids. The V end was cut by 1 base, the J end by 9 bases, with 10 bases between. Here the CDR3 reads CASSLGARREQFF. CDR3 in DNA: TGTGCCAGCAGCTTAGGGGCAAGGCGTGAGCAGTTCTTC.